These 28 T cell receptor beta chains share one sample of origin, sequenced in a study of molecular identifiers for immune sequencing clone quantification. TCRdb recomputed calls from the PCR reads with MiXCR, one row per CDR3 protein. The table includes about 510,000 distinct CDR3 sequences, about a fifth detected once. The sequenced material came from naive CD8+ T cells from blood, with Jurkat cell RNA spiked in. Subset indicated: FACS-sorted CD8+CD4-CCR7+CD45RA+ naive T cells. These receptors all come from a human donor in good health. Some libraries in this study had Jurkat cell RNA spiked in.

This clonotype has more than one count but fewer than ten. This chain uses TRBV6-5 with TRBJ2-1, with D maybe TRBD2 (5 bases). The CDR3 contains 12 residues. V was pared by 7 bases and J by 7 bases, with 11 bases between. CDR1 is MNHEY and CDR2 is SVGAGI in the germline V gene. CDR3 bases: TGTGCCAGCAAGGACTTAGCGAATGAGCAGTTCTTC. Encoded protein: CASKDLANEQFF.

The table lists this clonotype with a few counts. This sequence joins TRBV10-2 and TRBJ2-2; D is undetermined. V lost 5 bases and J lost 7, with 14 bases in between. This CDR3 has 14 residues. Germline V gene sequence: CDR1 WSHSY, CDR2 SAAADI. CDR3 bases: TGCGCCAGCAGTCACCGGGCCCGTGTCGGGGAGCTGTTTTTT. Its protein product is CASSHRARVGELFF.

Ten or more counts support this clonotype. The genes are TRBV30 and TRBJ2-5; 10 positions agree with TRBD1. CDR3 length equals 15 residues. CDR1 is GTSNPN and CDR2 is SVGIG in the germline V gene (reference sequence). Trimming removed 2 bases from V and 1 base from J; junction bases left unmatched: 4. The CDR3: CAWSWTGGSQETQYF. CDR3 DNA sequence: TGTGCCTGGAGTTGGACAGGGGGGTCCCAAGAGACCCAGTACTTC.

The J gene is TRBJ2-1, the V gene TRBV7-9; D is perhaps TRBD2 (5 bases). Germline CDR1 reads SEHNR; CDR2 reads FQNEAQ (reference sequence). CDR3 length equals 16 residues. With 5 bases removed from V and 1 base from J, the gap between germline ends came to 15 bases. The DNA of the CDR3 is TGTGCCAGCAGCCCCAGGACTTCCCTTTCCTACAATGAGCAGTTCTTC. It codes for CASSPRTSLSYNEQFF. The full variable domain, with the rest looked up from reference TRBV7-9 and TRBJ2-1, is DTGVSQNPRHKITKRGQNVTFRCDPISEHNRLYWYRQTLGQGPEFLTYFQNEAQLEKSRLLSDRFSAERPKGSFSTLEIQRTEQGDSAMYLCASSPRTSLSYNEQFFGPGTRLTVL.

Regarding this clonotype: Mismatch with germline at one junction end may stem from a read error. The CDR3 protein is CASSSARGRGFNEQFF. CDR3 in DNA: TGTGCCAGCAGCTCTGCACGGGGGCGGGGTTTCAATGAGCAGTTCTTC. The chain carries TRBV5-3 and TRBJ2-1; D is tentatively TRBD1 or TRBD2 (6 bases each). TRBV5-3 is noted as an ORF with a role that remains uncertain. This CDR3 has 16 residues.

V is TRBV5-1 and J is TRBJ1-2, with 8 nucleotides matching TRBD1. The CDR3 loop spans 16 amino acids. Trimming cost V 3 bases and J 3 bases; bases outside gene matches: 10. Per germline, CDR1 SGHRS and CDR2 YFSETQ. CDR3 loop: CASSYSGTGTDYGYTF. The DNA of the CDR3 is TGCGCCAGCAGCTATTCCGGGACAGGTACAGACTATGGCTACACCTTC.

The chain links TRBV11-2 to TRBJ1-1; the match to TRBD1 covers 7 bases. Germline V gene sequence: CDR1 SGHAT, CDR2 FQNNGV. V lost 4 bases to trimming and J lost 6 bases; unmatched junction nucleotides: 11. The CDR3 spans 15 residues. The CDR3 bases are TGTGCCAGCAGCTCTTGGCCCGGGACAGTCTCTGAAGCTTTCTTT. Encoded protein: CASSSWPGTVSEAFF.

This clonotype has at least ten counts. The CDR3 here is CASSPRTSGGPWNEQFF. The CDR3 DNA sequence: TGTGCCAGCAGCCCCCGGACTAGCGGGGGTCCCTGGAATGAGCAGTTCTTC. The chain uses TRBV11-3 and TRBJ2-1; 13 positions match TRBD2. Germline V gene lookup returns CDR1 SGHNT and CDR2 YENEEA. This CDR3 is 17 amino acids long. Trimming removed 5 bases from V and 7 bases from J; junction bases left unmatched: 11.

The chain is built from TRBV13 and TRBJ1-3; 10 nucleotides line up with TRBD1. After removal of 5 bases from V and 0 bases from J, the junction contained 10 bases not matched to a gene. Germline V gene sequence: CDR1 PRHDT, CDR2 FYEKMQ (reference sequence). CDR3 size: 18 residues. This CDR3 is CASSLPRTGGNSGNTIYF. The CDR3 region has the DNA TGTGCCAGCAGCCTCCCGAGGACAGGGGGTAACTCTGGAAACACCATATATTTT.

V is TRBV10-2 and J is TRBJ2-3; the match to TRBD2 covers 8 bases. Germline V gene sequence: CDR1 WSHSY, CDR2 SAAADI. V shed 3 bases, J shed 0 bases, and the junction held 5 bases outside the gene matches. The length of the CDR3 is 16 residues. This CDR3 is CASSDWRGASTDTQYF. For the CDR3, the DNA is TGCGCCAGCAGTGATTGGCGGGGGGCTAGCACAGATACGCAGTATTTT.

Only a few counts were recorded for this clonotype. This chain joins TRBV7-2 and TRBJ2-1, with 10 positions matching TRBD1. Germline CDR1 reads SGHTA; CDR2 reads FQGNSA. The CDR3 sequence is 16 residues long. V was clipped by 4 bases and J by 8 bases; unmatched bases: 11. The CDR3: CASSSLTGGMNYEQFF. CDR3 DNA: TGTGCCAGCAGCTCCCTGACAGGGGGCATGAACTATGAGCAGTTCTTC. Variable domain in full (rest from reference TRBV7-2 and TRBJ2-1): GAGVSQSPSNKVTEKGKDVELRCDPISGHTALYWYRQSLGQGLEFLIYFQGNSAPDKSGLPSDRFSAERTGGSVSTLTIQRTQQEDSAVYLCASSSLTGGMNYEQFFGPGTRLTVL.

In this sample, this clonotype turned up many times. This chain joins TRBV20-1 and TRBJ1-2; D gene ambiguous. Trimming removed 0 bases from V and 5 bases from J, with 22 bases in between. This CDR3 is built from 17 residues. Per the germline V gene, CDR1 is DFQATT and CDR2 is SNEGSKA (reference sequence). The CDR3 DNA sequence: TGCAGTGCTAGAGATCTCGGAGCCGTGGAAAGGACGTATGGCTACACCTTC. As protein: CSARDLGAVERTYGYTF.

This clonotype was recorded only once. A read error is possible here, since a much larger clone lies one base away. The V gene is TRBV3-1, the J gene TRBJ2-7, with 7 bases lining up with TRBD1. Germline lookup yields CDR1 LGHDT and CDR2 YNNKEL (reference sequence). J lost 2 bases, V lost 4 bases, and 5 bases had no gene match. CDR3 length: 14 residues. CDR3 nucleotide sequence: TGTGCCAGCAGCCGCTGGGACAGTCCCTACGAGCAGTACTTC. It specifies CASSRWDSPYEQYF.

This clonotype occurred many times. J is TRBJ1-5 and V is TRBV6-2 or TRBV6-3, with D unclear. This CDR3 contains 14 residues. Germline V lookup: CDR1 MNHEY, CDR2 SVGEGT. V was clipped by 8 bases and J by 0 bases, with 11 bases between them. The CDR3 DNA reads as TGTGCCAGCCGGACGGATTATAGCAATCAGCCCCAGCATTTT. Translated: CASRTDYSNQPQHF.

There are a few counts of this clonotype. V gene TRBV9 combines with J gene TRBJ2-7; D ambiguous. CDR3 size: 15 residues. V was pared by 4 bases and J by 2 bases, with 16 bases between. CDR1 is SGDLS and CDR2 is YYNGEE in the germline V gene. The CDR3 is CASSPELGFTYEQYF. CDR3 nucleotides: TGTGCCAGCAGCCCCGAGCTGGGGTTTACCTACGAGCAGTACTTC.

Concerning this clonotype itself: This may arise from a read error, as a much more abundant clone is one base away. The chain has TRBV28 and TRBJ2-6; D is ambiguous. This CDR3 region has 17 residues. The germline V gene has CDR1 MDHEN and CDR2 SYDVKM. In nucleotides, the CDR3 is TGTGCCAGGAGTTTTAGGGCTAGTTACTCTGGGGCCAACGTCCTGACTTTC. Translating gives CARSFRASYSGANVLTF.

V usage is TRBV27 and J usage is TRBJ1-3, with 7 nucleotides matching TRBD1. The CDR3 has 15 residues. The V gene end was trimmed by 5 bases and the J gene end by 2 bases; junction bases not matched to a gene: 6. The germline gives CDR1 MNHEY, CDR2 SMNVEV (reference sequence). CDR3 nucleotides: TGTGCCAGCAGTGAGGGGACAGCCCCTGGAAACACCATATATTTT. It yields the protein CASSEGTAPGNTIYF.

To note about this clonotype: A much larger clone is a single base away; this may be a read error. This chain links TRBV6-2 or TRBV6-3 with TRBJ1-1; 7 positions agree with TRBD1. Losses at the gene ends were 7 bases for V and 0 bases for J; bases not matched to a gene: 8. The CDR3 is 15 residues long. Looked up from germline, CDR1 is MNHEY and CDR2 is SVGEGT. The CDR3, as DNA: TGTGCCAGCAAAGGGGGCAGAACCGTGAACACTGAAGCTTTCTTT. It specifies CASKGGRTVNTEAFF.

This CDR3 is CASREYSGNTIYF. DNA for the CDR3: TGTGCCAGCAGGGAGTACTCTGGAAACACCATATATTTT. This chain joins TRBV19 and TRBJ1-3, with TRBD1 as a possible D gene (5 bases). The CDR3 sequence is 13 residues long. V lost 9 bases to trimming and J lost 0 bases, with 9 bases between them. The germline V gene encodes CDR1 LNHDA and CDR2 SQIVND (reference sequence).

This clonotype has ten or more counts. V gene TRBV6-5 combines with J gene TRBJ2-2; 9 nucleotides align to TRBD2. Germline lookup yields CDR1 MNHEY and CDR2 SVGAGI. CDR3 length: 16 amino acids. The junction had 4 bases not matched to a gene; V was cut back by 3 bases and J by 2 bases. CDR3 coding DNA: TGTGCCAGCAGTTATCGGCTAGCGGGAAACACCGGGGAGCTGTTTTTT. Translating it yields CASSYRLAGNTGELFF.

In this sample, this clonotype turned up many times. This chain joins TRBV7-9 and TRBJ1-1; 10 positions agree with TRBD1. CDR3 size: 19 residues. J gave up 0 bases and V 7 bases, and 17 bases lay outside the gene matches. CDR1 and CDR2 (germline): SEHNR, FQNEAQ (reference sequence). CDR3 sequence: CASTLFIRTGGKMNTEAFF. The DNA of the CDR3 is TGTGCCAGCACCCTCTTCATCCGGACAGGGGGAAAAATGAACACTGAAGCTTTCTTT.

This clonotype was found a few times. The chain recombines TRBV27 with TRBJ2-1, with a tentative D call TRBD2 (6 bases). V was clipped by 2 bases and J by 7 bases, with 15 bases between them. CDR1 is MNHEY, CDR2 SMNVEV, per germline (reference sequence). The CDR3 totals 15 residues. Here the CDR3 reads CASSLGGQIGNEQFF. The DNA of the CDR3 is TGTGCCAGCAGTTTAGGAGGGCAGATAGGTAATGAGCAGTTCTTC.

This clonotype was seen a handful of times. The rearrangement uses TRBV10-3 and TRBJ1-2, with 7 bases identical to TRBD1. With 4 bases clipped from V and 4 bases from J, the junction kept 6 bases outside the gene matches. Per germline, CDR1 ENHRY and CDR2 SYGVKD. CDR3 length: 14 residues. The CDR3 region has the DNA TGTGCCATCAGTGGTGAAGGGGGCGGCTATGGCTACACCTTC. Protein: CAISGEGGGYGYTF.

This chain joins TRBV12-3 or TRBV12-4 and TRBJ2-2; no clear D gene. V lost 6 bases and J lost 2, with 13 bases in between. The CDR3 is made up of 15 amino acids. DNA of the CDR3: TGTGCCAGCAGCCAGGTGGCCGTAAACACCGGGGAGCTGTTTTTT. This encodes CASSQVAVNTGELFF.

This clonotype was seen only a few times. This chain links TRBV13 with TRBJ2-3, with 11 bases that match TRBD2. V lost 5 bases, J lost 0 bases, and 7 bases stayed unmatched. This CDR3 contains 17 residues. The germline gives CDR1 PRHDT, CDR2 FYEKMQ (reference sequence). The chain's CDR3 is CASSPQGLAESTDTQYF. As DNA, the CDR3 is TGTGCCAGCAGCCCGCAGGGACTAGCGGAAAGCACAGATACGCAGTATTTT.

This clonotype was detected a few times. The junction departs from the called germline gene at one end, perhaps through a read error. The CDR3 reads CASSRDRSGADVLTF. CDR3 nucleotides: TGTGCCAGCAGCCGGGACAGGAGTGGGGCCGACGTCCTGACTTTC. This chain uses TRBV4-2 with TRBJ2-6; 8 bases are a match to TRBD1. Per the germline V gene, CDR1 is LGHNA and CDR2 is YNFKEQ. The CDR3 runs 15 residues.

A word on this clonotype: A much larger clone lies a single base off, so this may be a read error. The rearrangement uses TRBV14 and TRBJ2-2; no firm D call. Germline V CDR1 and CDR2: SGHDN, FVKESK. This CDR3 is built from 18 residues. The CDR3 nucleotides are TGTGCCGGCAGCCAAGATAGAGGTAGAACGGTGAACACCGGGGAGCTGTTTTTT. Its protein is CAGSQDRGRTVNTGELFF.

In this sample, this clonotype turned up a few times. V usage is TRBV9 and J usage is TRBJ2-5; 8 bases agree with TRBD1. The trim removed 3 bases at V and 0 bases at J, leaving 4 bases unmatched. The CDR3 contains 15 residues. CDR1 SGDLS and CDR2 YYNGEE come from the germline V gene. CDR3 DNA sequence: TGTGCCAGCAGCGCTCCAGGGGGCTACCAAGAGACCCAGTACTTC. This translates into CASSAPGGYQETQYF.